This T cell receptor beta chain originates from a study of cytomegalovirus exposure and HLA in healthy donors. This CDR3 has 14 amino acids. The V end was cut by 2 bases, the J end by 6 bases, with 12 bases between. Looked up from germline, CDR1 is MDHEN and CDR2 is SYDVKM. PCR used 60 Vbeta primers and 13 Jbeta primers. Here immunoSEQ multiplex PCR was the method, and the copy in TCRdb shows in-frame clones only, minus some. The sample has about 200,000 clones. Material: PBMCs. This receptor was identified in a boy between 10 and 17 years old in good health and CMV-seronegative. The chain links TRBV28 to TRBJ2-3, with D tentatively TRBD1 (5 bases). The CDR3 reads CASSLGATRDTQYF. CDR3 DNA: TGTGCCAGCAGTTTAGGGGCAACGCGGGATACGCAGTATTTT.